This TCR beta chain was captured by sequencing in a study of cytomegalovirus exposure and HLA in healthy donors. The study, taken as a whole, reports: Presence/absence analyses assumed roughly uniform sequencing depth across donors, which may not hold.

Amplification used 60 Vbeta primers and 13 Jbeta primers. Produced via immunoSEQ multiplex PCR; TCRdb's table is partial and in-frame only. The sample has about 200,000 clones. CDR1 and CDR2 from the germline V gene are SGHTA and FQGNSA. V gave up 1 base and J gave up 0 bases, with 9 bases separating them. The length of the CDR3 is 15 residues. As to this clone: What it recognizes is unknown.

Sequencing was performed on PBMCs. This TCR was sampled from a man aged 30 to 45 in good health and CMV-seronegative. The J gene is TRBJ1-1, the V gene TRBV7-2; D not resolved. CDR3 DNA: TGTGCCAGCAGCTTAGGGGAGGGAATGAACACTGAAGCTTTCTTT. Amino acid sequence: CASSLGEGMNTEAFF.